The source of this T cell receptor beta chain is a study of blood T cell repertoires in COVID-19. This clone appeared once. Using immunoSEQ multiplex PCR, the repertoire was profiled, and TCRdb retains in-frame clones only, with some absent. The data hold approximately 110,000 clones, with nearly 90% observed a single time. The CDR3 length is 18 residues. Germline CDR1 LNHNV, CDR2 YYDKDF (reference sequence). V lost 1 base to trimming and J lost 2 bases; unmatched junction nucleotides: 12. The sequenced material came from peripheral blood. The TCR comes from a woman in her 70s who had recovered from COVID-19. V and J are TRBV15 and TRBJ2-3; 7 bases are shared with TRBD1. The CDR3 DNA follows: TGTGCCACCAGCAGAGGGGGACCCGGGACAGAATACACAGATACGCAGTATTTT. As protein: CATSRGGPGTEYTDTQYF.